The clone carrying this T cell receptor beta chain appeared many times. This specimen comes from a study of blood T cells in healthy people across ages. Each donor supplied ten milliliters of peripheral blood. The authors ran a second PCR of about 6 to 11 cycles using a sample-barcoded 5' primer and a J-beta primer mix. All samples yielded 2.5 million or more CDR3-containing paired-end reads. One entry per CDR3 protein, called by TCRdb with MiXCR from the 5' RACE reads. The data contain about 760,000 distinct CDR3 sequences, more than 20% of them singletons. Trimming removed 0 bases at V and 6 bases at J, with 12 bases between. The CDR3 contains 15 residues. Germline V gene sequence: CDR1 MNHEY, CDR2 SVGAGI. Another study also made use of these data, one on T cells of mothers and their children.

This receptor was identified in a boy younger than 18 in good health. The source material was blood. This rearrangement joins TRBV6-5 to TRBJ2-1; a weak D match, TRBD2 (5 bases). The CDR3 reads CASSYSPGIGNEQFF. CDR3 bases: TGTGCCAGCAGTTACTCTCCGGGGATTGGCAATGAGCAGTTCTTC.